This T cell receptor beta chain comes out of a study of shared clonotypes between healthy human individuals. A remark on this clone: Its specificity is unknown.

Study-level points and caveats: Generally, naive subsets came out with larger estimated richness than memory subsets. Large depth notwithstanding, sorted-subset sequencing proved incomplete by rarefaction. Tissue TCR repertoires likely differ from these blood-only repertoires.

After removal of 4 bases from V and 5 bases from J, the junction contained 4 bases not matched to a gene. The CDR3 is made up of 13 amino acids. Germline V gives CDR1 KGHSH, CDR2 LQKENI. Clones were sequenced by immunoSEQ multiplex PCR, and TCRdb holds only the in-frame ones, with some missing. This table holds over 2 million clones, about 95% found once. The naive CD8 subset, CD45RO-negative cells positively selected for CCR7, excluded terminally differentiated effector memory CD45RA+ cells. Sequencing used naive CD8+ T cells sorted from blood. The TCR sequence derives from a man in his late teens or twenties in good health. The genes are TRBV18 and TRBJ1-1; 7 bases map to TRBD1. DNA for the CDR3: TGTGCCAGCTCACTCTACAGGGGAACTGAAGCTTTCTTT. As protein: CASSLYRGTEAFF.